Presented here are 32 T cell receptor beta chains from one specimen sequenced in a study of identical twins. TCRdb called the 5' RACE reads again in MiXCR, with one record for every CDR3 protein. This table has hundreds of thousands of distinct CDR3 sequences, approximately 9% appearing once. The sample was also linked to a second study, of yellow fever vaccine responses in identical twins.

Sample: PBMCs. Receptors were obtained from a woman under 30 in good health.

This clonotype was detected only a few times. This chain links TRBV28 with TRBJ2-1, with D maybe TRBD1 (6 bases). V was pared by 5 bases and J by 7 bases, with 18 bases between. The CDR3 contains 15 residues. In germline, CDR1 is MDHEN, CDR2 SYDVKM. CDR3 nucleotide sequence: TGTGCCAGCAGTCCCGCCTCGACAGGTGGGAATGAGCAGTTCTTC. Residues: CASSPASTGGNEQFF.

This chain uses TRBV4-2 with TRBJ1-3; the D gene is possibly TRBD1 (5 bases). The CDR3 has 13 amino acids. Per the germline V gene, CDR1 is LGHNA and CDR2 is YNFKEQ. V was cut by 3 bases and J by 3 bases, with 6 bases left in between. CDR3 in amino acids: CASSQGDGNTIYF. For the CDR3, the DNA is TGTGCCAGCAGCCAGGGGGATGGAAACACCATATATTTT.

This clonotype has only a few counts. The V gene is TRBV28, the J gene TRBJ2-2, with unresolved D. The CDR3 sequence is 15 residues long. Per the germline V gene, CDR1 is MDHEN and CDR2 is SYDVKM. Trimming pared 7 bases from V and 2 bases from J, leaving 14 bases between. CDR3: CASTQRTLNTGELFF. For the CDR3, the DNA is TGTGCCAGCACCCAAAGGACCCTAAACACCGGGGAGCTGTTTTTT.

The CDR3 coding sequence is TGTGCCAGCAGCCAAGGGACAGGGATGCTTTATGAGCAGTTCTTC. It codes for CASSQGTGMLYEQFF. This chain connects TRBV14 to TRBJ2-1; TRBD1 agrees at 8 bases. Germline loops: CDR1 SGHDN, CDR2 FVKESK. V shed 1 base, J shed 8 bases, and the junction held 7 bases outside the gene matches. The CDR3 is 15 amino acids.

This clonotype has only one observation. The chain is built from TRBV20-1 and TRBJ2-1; D not resolved. The CDR3 consists of 13 residues. V was pared by 5 bases and J by 3 bases, with 11 bases between. From germline, CDR1 is DFQATT and CDR2 SNEGSKA (reference sequence). In DNA, the CDR3 is TGCAGTGCTCTTCGAGGCTTCTACAATGAGCAGTTCTTC. Its translation: CSALRGFYNEQFF.

This clonotype was seen a handful of times. This rearrangement joins TRBV18 to TRBJ2-5; D is ambiguous. The CDR3 loop spans 14 amino acids. Trimming removed 3 bases at V and 3 bases at J, with 11 bases between. Germline CDR1 and CDR2: KGHSH and LQKENI. CDR3 protein: CASSPLTGEETQYF. CDR3 in DNA: TGTGCCAGCTCACCCTTGACTGGGGAAGAGACCCAGTACTTC.

V is TRBV6-2 or TRBV6-3 and J is TRBJ2-3; D is perhaps TRBD1 (5 bases). The V and J ends lost 0 bases and 0 bases respectively, with 13 bases between them. The CDR3 spans 17 residues. Germline CDR1 MNHEY, CDR2 SVGEGT. CDR3: CASSYSLKTASTDTQYF. As DNA, the CDR3 is TGTGCCAGCAGTTACTCGTTGAAGACAGCCAGCACAGATACGCAGTATTTT.

This clonotype occurred many times. J is TRBJ2-3 and V is TRBV7-2, with D maybe TRBD2 (5 bases). With 2 bases removed from V and 4 bases from J, the gap between germline ends came to 16 bases. CDR1 and CDR2 (germline): SGHTA, FQGNSA. The CDR3 covers 16 residues. The CDR3 coding sequence is TGTGCCAGCAGCTTAAGGGTGGGAGTAGGTGCAGATACGCAGTATTTT. It is translated as CASSLRVGVGADTQYF.

This clonotype has only a few counts. The V call is TRBV11-2, the J call TRBJ2-1; D might be TRBD1 or TRBD2, each matching 5 bases. This CDR3 region has 16 residues. V was cut by 2 bases and J by 6 bases, with 17 bases left in between. Germline values: CDR1 SGHAT, CDR2 FQNNGV. The CDR3 reads CASSLTIGGVGNEQFF. CDR3 sequence (DNA): TGTGCCAGCAGCTTAACGATTGGGGGAGTGGGCAATGAGCAGTTCTTC. The full variable domain, completed using reference TRBV11-2 and TRBJ2-1, is EAGVAQSPRYKIIEKRQSVAFWCNPISGHATLYWYQQILGQGPKLLIQFQNNGVVDDSQLPKDRFSAERLKGVDSTLKIQPAKLEDSAVYLCASSLTIGGVGNEQFFGPGTRLTVL.

This chain uses TRBV29-1 with TRBJ2-2, with a possible D match to TRBD1 (5 bases). Germline CDR1 and CDR2: SQVTM and ANQGSEA. V was shortened by 3 bases and J by 3 bases, with 11 bases between the two germline ends. The CDR3 sequence is 14 residues long. The chain's CDR3 is CSVDRREDTGELFF. In nucleotides, the CDR3 is TGCAGCGTTGACCGCAGGGAAGACACCGGGGAGCTGTTTTTT.

As to this clonotype: One end of the junction fails to match germline, which may point to a read error. CDR3 sequence reads: CASSETGNTEVFF. In nucleotides, the CDR3 is TGTGCCAGCAGCGAAACAGGGAACACTGAAGTTTTCTTT. J is TRBJ1-1 and V is TRBV6-4, with D possibly being TRBD1 (6 bases). The length of the CDR3 is 13 residues. The germline V gene encodes CDR1 MRHNA and CDR2 SNTAGT.

This chain connects TRBV12-3 or TRBV12-4 to TRBJ1-6; D is unresolved. Trimming removed 10 bases at V and 5 bases at J, with 18 bases between. The length of the CDR3 is 15 residues. This chain's CDR3 is CATALISNDNSPLHF. DNA for the CDR3: TGTGCCACCGCTTTAATTTCGAATGATAATTCACCCCTCCACTTT.

Ten or more counts support this clonotype. V is TRBV12-3 or TRBV12-4 and J is TRBJ2-4, with D tentatively TRBD2 (5 bases). The V end was cut by 2 bases, the J end by 0 bases, with 5 bases between. The length of the CDR3 is 14 residues. For the CDR3, the DNA is TGTGCCAGCAGTTTACGGGGAGCCAAAAACATTCAGTACTTC. Amino acids: CASSLRGAKNIQYF.

The rearrangement uses TRBV21-1 and TRBJ1-5; the tabulated D call, TRBD1, remains unverified against the DNA. TRBV21-1 is reported as a pseudogene. The CDR3 totals 17 residues. For the CDR3, the DNA is TGTGCCAGCAGCTACCTTCACCATGGGGGGAGCAATCAGCCCCAGCATTTT. Translation: CASSYLHHGGSNQPQHF.

This chain uses TRBV2 with TRBJ1-6; the D gene is possibly TRBD1 (6 bases). Trimming stripped 6 bases from V and 9 bases from J, with 18 bases between. This CDR3 spans 15 amino acids. CDR1 SNHLY and CDR2 FYNNEI come from the germline V gene. Here the CDR3 reads CASRIGQTSSSPLHF. CDR3 DNA sequence: TGTGCCAGCAGGATAGGACAGACCTCCTCTTCACCCCTCCACTTT.

The rearrangement uses TRBV12-3 or TRBV12-4 and TRBJ2-7; 8 bases match TRBD2. The CDR3 is made up of 18 amino acids. V dropped 11 bases and J dropped 3; count of bases not matched to a gene: 24. The CDR3 DNA sequence: TGTGCCCTCAGTTTAATTGGGCGGGAGGCTAAAATTCTCTACGAGCAGTACTTC. Translation: CALSLIGREAKILYEQYF.

This clonotype was counted many times. The rearrangement uses TRBV7-9 and TRBJ2-3, with unresolved D. V dropped 5 bases and J dropped 4 bases, with 13 bases sitting between them. Germline V CDR1 and CDR2: SEHNR, FQNEAQ (reference sequence). The CDR3 is made up of 14 amino acids. CDR3 DNA: TGTGCCAGCAGCCCCGGCTCTGAGGCAGATACGCAGTATTTT. Protein: CASSPGSEADTQYF.

The CDR3 coding sequence is TGTGCCAGCAGTTTTGGGACAGGGGTCACCGGGGAGCTGTTTTTT. Translated, it gives CASSFGTGVTGELFF. The chain recombines TRBV6-5 with TRBJ2-2, with 10 positions matching TRBD1. The germline gives CDR1 MNHEY, CDR2 SVGAGI. This CDR3 is built from 15 residues. V lost 4 bases, J lost 4 bases, and 3 bases stayed unmatched.

As regards this clonotype: Mismatch with germline at one junction end may stem from a read error. This chain connects TRBV28 to TRBJ2-1, with D possibly being TRBD1 or TRBD2 (5 bases each). The CDR3 is 14 residues long. CDR1 MDHEN and CDR2 SYDVKM come from the germline V gene. The DNA for the CDR3 is TGTGCCAGCAGTTTAGAGGGGACGGGCGATGAGCATTTCTTC. Protein sequence: CASSLEGTGDEHFF.

This clonotype was detected only a few times. This chain links TRBV9 with TRBJ2-5, with D possibly being TRBD1 (6 bases). V was pared by 0 bases and J by 5 bases, with 14 bases between. This CDR3 is built from 15 residues. CDR1 and CDR2 (germline): SGDLS, YYNGEE. CDR3 nucleotide sequence: TGTGCCAGCAGCGTAGGGCAGGGGATTTTGGAGACCCAGTACTTC. Translated: CASSVGQGILETQYF.

This clonotype was counted between two and nine times. The J gene is TRBJ1-3, the V gene TRBV7-8, with D unclear. V gave up 0 bases and J gave up 3 bases, with 12 bases separating them. CDR3 length: 16 residues. Germline CDR1 is SGHVS and CDR2 is FQNEAQ. CDR3 sequence reads: CASSLALANLGNTIYF. The CDR3 nucleotides read TGTGCCAGCAGCTTAGCGCTGGCGAACCTTGGAAACACCATATATTTT.

The chain uses TRBV7-2 and TRBJ2-1; possibly TRBD1 or TRBD2 for D (5 bases each). The germline gives CDR1 SGHTA, CDR2 FQGNSA. V was clipped by 5 bases and J by 8 bases, with 22 bases between them. This CDR3 region has 16 residues. In DNA, the CDR3 is TGTGCCAGCAGCCGTTCTGGGGCTAGCATTGGGGATGAGCAGTTCTTC. Residues: CASSRSGASIGDEQFF.

This chain uses TRBV6-5 with TRBJ2-1; 14 nucleotides agree with TRBD2. The V and J ends lost 4 bases and 10 bases, in that order; junction bases with no gene match: 6. The CDR3 sequence is 15 residues long. Per the germline V gene, CDR1 is MNHEY and CDR2 is SVGAGI. In DNA form, the CDR3 reads TGTGCCAGCAGTTCGCTGACTAGCGGGGGGGACGAGCAGTTCTTC. Amino acids: CASSSLTSGGDEQFF.

This clonotype appeared many times. The gene calls are TRBV20-1 and TRBJ1-2; 8 positions agree with TRBD1. The CDR3 runs 14 residues. The trim removed 5 bases at V and 4 bases at J, leaving 9 bases unmatched. Germline CDR1 is DFQATT and CDR2 is SNEGSKA (reference sequence). This CDR3 reads CSAFRTGTGYGYTF. As DNA, the CDR3 is TGCAGTGCTTTCCGGACAGGGACTGGCTATGGCTACACCTTC.

This clonotype was seen a few times. This sequence joins TRBV28 and TRBJ2-1; 8 bases align to TRBD2. Germline lookup yields CDR1 MDHEN and CDR2 SYDVKM. This CDR3 is built from 16 residues. The V and J ends lost 4 bases and 6 bases, in that order; junction bases with no gene match: 11. The CDR3 sequence: CASSSPGTRKSNEQFF. DNA of the CDR3: TGTGCCAGCAGTTCCCCCGGGACTAGGAAGTCCAATGAGCAGTTCTTC.

This clonotype was seen a few times. V and J are TRBV5-1 and TRBJ2-2; TRBD2 aligns across 12 bases. The CDR3 is 17 amino acids. The junction had 12 bases not matched to a gene; V was cut back by 7 bases and J by 5 bases. The germline V gene has CDR1 SGHRS and CDR2 YFSETQ. The chain's CDR3 is CASARLAGETYTGELFF. The DNA of the CDR3 is TGCGCCAGCGCACGACTAGCGGGGGAGACGTATACCGGGGAGCTGTTTTTT.

The gene calls are TRBV9 and TRBJ1-4; possibly TRBD1 for D (5 bases). Germline V CDR1 and CDR2: SGDLS, YYNGEE. This CDR3 is built from 15 residues. The V and J ends lost 2 bases and 7 bases respectively, with 15 bases between them. CDR3 nucleotide sequence: TGTGCCAGCAGCGTCACACATAGGGGCCTTGAAAAACTGTTTTTT. It yields the protein CASSVTHRGLEKLFF.

This clonotype was counted ten times or more. J is TRBJ2-7 and V is TRBV12-3 or TRBV12-4, with TRBD2 matching 12 bases. V lost 7 bases and J lost 2; bases outside the gene matches: 3. The CDR3 extends over 14 amino acids. This CDR3 reads CASTLAGGPYEQYF. The CDR3 nucleotides read TGTGCCAGCACCCTAGCGGGAGGGCCCTACGAGCAGTACTTC.

This chain uses TRBV7-9 with TRBJ2-5; 7 nucleotides agree with TRBD1. In germline, CDR1 is SEHNR, CDR2 FQNEAQ (reference sequence). This CDR3 spans 16 amino acids. The V gene end was trimmed by 5 bases and the J gene end by 1 base; junction bases not matched to a gene: 10. The CDR3 DNA reads TGTGCCAGCAGCCCAGGGGACAGTTCCTTCCAAGAGACCCAGTACTTC. Its protein product is CASSPGDSSFQETQYF.

In its sample, this clonotype was seen many times. The chain joins TRBV29-1 to TRBJ2-1, with TRBD1 matching over 8 bases. This CDR3 contains 14 residues. The J segment lost 1 base and the V segment lost 7 bases, leaving 6 bases of the junction unmatched. CDR1 and CDR2 from the germline V gene are SQVTM and ANQGSEA. The CDR3, as DNA: TGCAGCGGGATCGGACAGGGTTCCTACAATGAGCAGTTCTTC. Translation gives CSGIGQGSYNEQFF.

This chain joins TRBV5-5 and TRBJ2-2, with D uncertain. Germline V gene data show CDR1 as SGHKS and CDR2 as YYEKEE (reference sequence). CDR3 length equals 15 residues. V was cut by 2 bases and J by 0 bases, with 8 bases left in between. DNA of the CDR3: TGTGCCAGCAGCTTCAGTCCAGCGAACACCGGGGAGCTGTTTTTT. Translating gives CASSFSPANTGELFF.

The chain employs TRBV24-1 and TRBJ2-4; perhaps TRBD1 as D (5 bases). Germline loops: CDR1 KGHDR, CDR2 SFDVKD. Trimming cost V 3 bases and J 5 bases, with 10 bases left between them. CDR3 length equals 14 residues. The CDR3 DNA sequence: TGTGCCACCAGTGATGCCAGGGTGGAAAACATTCAGTACTTC. As protein: CATSDARVENIQYF.